This T cell receptor (beta chain) was retrieved from a study of Graves' ophthalmopathy and Graves' hyperthyroidism. This CDR3 contains 15 residues. After removal of 5 bases from V and 0 bases from J, the junction contained 6 bases not matched to a gene. CDR1 and CDR2 from the germline V gene are SGHAT and FQNNGV. RNA transcripts were the source from which TCR beta CDR3 regions were amplified. The workflow started with a first-round RT-PCR run with HTBI primers and then moved on to a second-round multiplex PCR. TCRdb re-called the multiplex PCR reads with MiXCR, one entry per CDR3 protein. The table lists 350,000 to 450,000 distinct CDR3 sequences, roughly 20% of them singletons. Each hyperthyroidism patient was newly diagnosed, with under 2 months' duration, and aged 18 to 65. Diagnoses were established from clinical symptoms, serum thyroxine, TRAb, thyroid ultrasound and orbital computed tomography. PBMCs originated in 10 ml of fresh peripheral blood.

Study-wide findings and caveats: Sensitivity reached 70.59% and specificity 72% to 80% when the model predicted ophthalmopathy progression.

On this clonotype: Its matching antigen is unknown.

The chain uses TRBV11-2 and TRBJ2-7, with 8 positions matching TRBD2. Sequencing input: peripheral blood. This TCR derives from a woman younger than 30 with stable Graves' hyperthyroidism. CDR3 coding DNA: TGTGCCAGCAGCCGAGTAGCGGGAAGCTCCTACGAGCAGTACTTC. Translation gives CASSRVAGSSYEQYF.